Below, 11 T cell receptor beta chains from the same sample are listed, as sequenced in a study of patients and donors after allogeneic stem cell transplantation. One entry per CDR3 protein results from TCRdb running MiXCR on the RT-PCR reads. The table lists approximately 430,000 distinct CDR3 sequences, 16% of them singletons. Sequenced sample: blood, either unsorted or a sorted T cell fraction (not recorded which). Receptors originate from a human donor who was either an allogeneic HSCT recipient or a stem cell or donor lymphocyte infusion donor (not recorded which). It is not recorded whose cells these are; they may come from a transplant donor.

CDR3 sequence: CASSPNGQGWSGANVLTF. CDR3 nucleotides: TGCGCCAGCAGCCCCAATGGACAGGGGTGGTCTGGGGCCAACGTCCTGACTTTC. V usage is TRBV5-1 and J usage is TRBJ2-6; 9 bases line up with TRBD1. Trimming took 4 bases from V and 1 from J; bases not matched to a gene: 9. The CDR3 runs to 18 residues. Germline V gene sequence: CDR1 SGHRS, CDR2 YFSETQ.

In this sample, this clonotype turned up a few times. This chain connects TRBV4-1 to TRBJ1-2; D might be TRBD1 (6 bases). The CDR3 contains 18 residues. V lost 0 bases and J lost 5, with 22 bases in between. Germline CDR1 MGHRA, CDR2 YSYEKL. This CDR3 is CASSQEGTQVPPVYGYTF. As DNA, the CDR3 is TGCGCCAGCAGCCAAGAAGGGACACAGGTTCCCCCGGTATATGGCTACACCTTC.

This clonotype was seen only a few times. CDR3 in amino acids: CASSLSAAGWDRYYEQYF. The CDR3 nucleotides are TGTGCCAGCAGCTTAAGTGCCGCTGGGTGGGACAGATATTACGAGCAGTACTTC. The genes are TRBV7-8 and TRBJ2-7; 7 nucleotides agree with TRBD1. This CDR3 comprises 18 residues. Germline V lookup: CDR1 SGHVS, CDR2 FQNEAQ. J gave up 4 bases and V 2 bases, and 17 bases lay outside the gene matches.

This clonotype came up a few times. This chain connects TRBV25-1 to TRBJ1-2, with D uncertain. The ends were cut back, 0 bases at V and 5 bases at J, with 7 bases in the middle. The CDR3 has 13 residues. Germline CDR1 reads MGHDK; CDR2 reads SYGVNS. CDR3 DNA: TGTGCCAGCAGTGAATATATGGGGTATGGCTACACCTTC. Translated, it gives CASSEYMGYGYTF.

This clonotype was observed a few times. The rearrangement uses TRBV5-1 and TRBJ1-1, with 11 bases fitting TRBD1. Germline CDR1 SGHRS, CDR2 YFSETQ. The CDR3 length is 16 residues. V lost 4 bases, J lost 1 base, and 6 bases stayed unmatched. The CDR3 DNA reads TGCGCCAGCAGCGGAGGACAGGGGGCTAGGAACACTGAAGCTTTCTTT. This translates into CASSGGQGARNTEAFF.

This sequence joins TRBV11-3 and TRBJ2-1, with a possible D match to TRBD2 (5 bases). The CDR3 has 14 amino acids. Germline lookup yields CDR1 SGHNT and CDR2 YENEEA. The V and J ends lost 5 bases and 4 bases respectively, with 12 bases between them. Here the CDR3 reads CASSPRRTYNEQFF. As DNA, the CDR3 is TGTGCCAGCAGCCCCCGAAGGACTTACAATGAGCAGTTCTTC. The whole variable domain, remainder taken from reference TRBV11-3 and TRBJ2-1, is EAGVVQSPRYKIIEKKQPVAFWCNPISGHNTLYWYLQNLGQGPELLIRYENEEAVDDSQLPKDRFSAERLKGVDSTLKIQPAELGDSAVYLCASSPRRTYNEQFFGPGTRLTVL.

The J gene is TRBJ2-1, the V gene TRBV5-5; TRBD2 matches at 14 bases. The CDR3 length is 17 residues. Germline V lookup: CDR1 SGHKS, CDR2 YYEKEE (reference sequence). With V trimmed by 3 bases and J by 6 bases, 8 bases remained unmatched. CDR3 sequence reads: CASSSPQGLAGVNEQFF. CDR3 nucleotides: TGTGCCAGCAGCTCGCCCCAGGGACTAGCGGGGGTCAATGAGCAGTTCTTC.

The chain links TRBV20-1 to TRBJ1-3; D might be TRBD1 (5 bases). Germline V CDR1 and CDR2: DFQATT, SNEGSKA (reference sequence). The germline V and J ends were trimmed by 3 bases and 0 bases, with 15 bases remaining between them. The CDR3 spans 16 residues. The CDR3 loop reads CSASRGAVPSGNTIYF. In DNA, the CDR3 is TGCAGTGCTAGTAGGGGCGCAGTACCCTCTGGAAACACCATATATTTT.

The chain uses TRBV20-1 and TRBJ1-2; D unclear. Germline V gives CDR1 DFQATT, CDR2 SNEGSKA (reference sequence). V was cut by 1 base and J by 8 bases, with 11 bases left in between. The CDR3 is made up of 12 amino acids. CDR3 nucleotides: TGCAGTGCTAGAGTCCAGTTGGCGGGCTACACCTTC. It yields the protein CSARVQLAGYTF.

The chain carries TRBV5-1 and TRBJ1-1, with D unresolved. This CDR3 region has 14 residues. V gave up 0 bases and J gave up 1 base, with 7 bases separating them. Germline CDR1 SGHRS, CDR2 YFSETQ. Here the CDR3 reads CASSLEQSNTEAFF. DNA of the CDR3: TGCGCCAGCAGCTTGGAACAGTCGAACACTGAAGCTTTCTTT.

The V call is TRBV11-3, the J call TRBJ2-2, with 11 bases identical to TRBD2. After removal of 1 base from V and 3 bases from J, the junction contained 4 bases not matched to a gene. The CDR3 is 17 amino acids. In germline, CDR1 is SGHNT, CDR2 YENEEA. Here the CDR3 reads CASSLVLAGGYTGELFF. For the CDR3, the DNA is TGTGCCAGCAGCTTAGTGCTAGCGGGAGGCTACACCGGGGAGCTGTTTTTT.